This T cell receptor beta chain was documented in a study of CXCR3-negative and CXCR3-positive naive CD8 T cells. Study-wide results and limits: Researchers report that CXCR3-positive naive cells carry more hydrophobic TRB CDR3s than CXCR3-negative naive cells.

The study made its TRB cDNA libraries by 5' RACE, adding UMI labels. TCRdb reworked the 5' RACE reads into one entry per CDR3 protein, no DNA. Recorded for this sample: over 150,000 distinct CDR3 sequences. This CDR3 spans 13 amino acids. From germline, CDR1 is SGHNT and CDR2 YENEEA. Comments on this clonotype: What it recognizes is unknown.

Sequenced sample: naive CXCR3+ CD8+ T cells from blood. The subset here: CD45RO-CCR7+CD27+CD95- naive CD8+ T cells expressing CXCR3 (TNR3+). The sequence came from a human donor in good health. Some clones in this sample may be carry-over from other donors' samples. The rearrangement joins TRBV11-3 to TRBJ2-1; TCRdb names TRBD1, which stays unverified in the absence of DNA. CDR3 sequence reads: CASSLRGYNEQFF.